A selection of T cell receptor beta chains follows, all from one sample in a study of human T cells and chemical hapten exposure. MiXCR was run by TCRdb on the RACE reads, yielding one entry per CDR3 protein. In the table there are fewer than 500,000 distinct CDR3 sequences, around 4.8% of which are singletons. This specimen was whole blood, taken in connection with sensitization to the hapten diphenylcyclopropenone (DPC). These receptors came from a woman aged 45-65 years with alopecia areata. Some clones in this sample may be carry-over from other donors' samples. The CDR3 runs from the conserved cysteine through the conserved F or W. A D gene is named only where the DNA matches it firmly. Not all rows give a size; the values are once, few, many and, for expanded clones, a class.

J,V,D,size,DNA,CDR3
TRBJ2-7,TRBV12-3/TRBV12-4,TRBD1,many,TGTGCCAGCAGACAGACAGGGGATCCCTCGTACGAGCAGTACTTC,CASRQTGDPSYEQYF
TRBJ1-1,TRBV12-5,NA,NA,TGTGCTAGTGGGTATGGTACTGAAGCTTTCTTT,CASGYGTEAFF
TRBJ2-7,TRBV20-1,NA,many,TGCAGTGCTAGAGACGGGCAATACGAGCAGTACTTC,CSARDGQYEQYF
TRBJ1-1,TRBV9,NA,few,TGTGCCAGCAGCGTAGGGTCCGAAACTGAAGCTTTCTTT,CASSVGSETEAFF
TRBJ1-2,TRBV12-3/TRBV12-4,NA,many,TGTGCCAGCACCCCACCCAGCACCTATGGCTACACCTTC,CASTPPSTYGYTF
TRBJ2-3,TRBV5-6,TRBD2,many,TGTGCCAGCAGCTTCGCTACTAGCGGGGGGGCCGCCGGTGACACAGATACGCAGTATTTT,CASSFATSGGAAGDTDTQYF
TRBJ2-6,TRBV6-1,TRBD1,many,TGTGCCAGCAGGCAACCGGGACAGGGGGTCCCTGGGGCCAACGTCCTGACTTTC,CASRQPGQGVPGANVLTF
TRBJ1-5,TRBV27,NA,many,TGTGCCAGCAGATCGGTTGGCCAGCCCCAGCATTTT,CASRSVGQPQHF
TRBJ1-1,TRBV6-7,TRBD1,NA,TGTGCCAGCAGTTCCCCGGGACCCGCCGAGGACCGGGACAGGGACGCTGAAGCTTTCTTT,CASSSPGPAEDRDRDAEAFF
TRBJ1-1,TRBV20-1,NA,few,TGCAGTGCTAACAGGTTCGACATGAACACTGAAGCTTTCTTT,CSANRFDMNTEAFF
TRBJ2-5,TRBV20-1,NA,many,TGCAGTGCTAAAAGTTGGGAGACCCAGTACTTC,CSAKSWETQYF
TRBJ2-3,TRBV12-3/TRBV12-4,NA,NA,TGTGCCAGCAGTTTAAATAGGGGGGGGGCGAGAGATACGCAGTATTTT,CASSLNRGGARDTQYF
TRBJ2-5,TRBV4-2,TRBD2,many,TGTGCCAGCAGCCAAGTGGGAAGGGAGGGCCGAGAGACCCAGTACTTC,CASSQVGREGRETQYF
TRBJ2-5,TRBV5-1,TRBD1,many,TGCGCCAGCAGCTCCCCCGGGACAGGGGTAGAGACCCAGTACTTC,CASSSPGTGVETQYF
TRBJ1-5,TRBV19,NA,NA,TGTGCCAGTAGTAGTAAGGGGAATAGCAATCAGCCCCAGCATTTT,CASSSKGNSNQPQHF
TRBJ2-7,TRBV2,NA,many,TGTGCCGGGGGTGACGGGAACGAGCAGTACTTC,CAGGDGNEQYF
TRBJ2-1,TRBV6-1,NA,once,TGTGCCAGCAGCGGGTGGTGGAATGAGCAGTTCTTC,CASSGWWNEQFF
TRBJ2-7,TRBV7-7,NA,many,TGTGCCAGCAGCTTAGGGGGCTCAGGGGCGTACGAGCAGTACTTC,CASSLGGSGAYEQYF
TRBJ2-5,TRBV7-2,TRBD2,many,TGTGCCAGCAGCCCCCTAGCGGGGGGTATAGAGACCCAGTACTTC,CASSPLAGGIETQYF
TRBJ2-7,TRBV7-2,NA,NA,TGTGCCAGCAGCGCTCGAGCGGAGAGCTCCTACGAGCAGTACTTC,CASSARAESSYEQYF
TRBJ2-1,TRBV3-1,NA,many,TGTGCCAGCAGCCAAGAGTCCAGTATCTACAATGAGCAGTTCTTC,CASSQESSIYNEQFF
TRBJ2-1,TRBV2,NA,many,TGTGCCAGCAGATGGGACGGAGGGGGTGAGCAGTTCTTC,CASRWDGGGEQFF
TRBJ2-3,TRBV9,TRBD2,many,TGTGCCAGCAGCGTAAACGGGAGGGCGGCAGATACGCAGTATTTT,CASSVNGRAADTQYF
TRBJ2-5,TRBV10-1,NA,few,TGCGCCAGGTCTACAGAGGCGGAGACCCAGTACTTC,CARSTEAETQYF
TRBJ1-1,TRBV6-2/TRBV6-3,NA,many,TGTGCCACCCTGAGGGACTGGGGCATGAACACTGAAGCTTTCTTT,CATLRDWGMNTEAFF
TRBJ1-5,TRBV27,NA,many,TGTGCCAGCAGCCCAAGGGACGTTAGCAATCAGCCCCAGCATTTT,CASSPRDVSNQPQHF
TRBJ1-2,TRBV5-1,TRBD1,NA,TGCGCCAGCAGCCTGACAGGGGGCGGTAACTATGGCTACACCTTC,CASSLTGGGNYGYTF
TRBJ2-7,TRBV27,TRBD1,few,TGTGCCAGCAGTTTGACCGGGACAGGGGCGTACGAGCAGTACTTC,CASSLTGTGAYEQYF
TRBJ2-7,TRBV7-6,TRBD1,NA,TGTGCCAGCAGCAACCGGGACAGGCTTCCCTACGAGCAGTACTTC,CASSNRDRLPYEQYF
TRBJ1-1,TRBV18,NA,many,TGTGCCAGCTCACCAGTATGGGGCACATTGAACACTGAAGCTTTCTTT,CASSPVWGTLNTEAFF
TRBJ2-1,TRBV7-9,TRBD2,NA,TGTGCCAGAAGCTTGACTAGCGGGGGCCGCTCCTACAATGAGCAGTTCTTC,CARSLTSGGRSYNEQFF
TRBJ2-2,TRBV4-1,NA,NA,TGCGCCAGCAGCCAAGGCAGCGCGGAGTGGACCGGGGAGCTGTTTTTT,CASSQGSAEWTGELFF
TRBJ2-2,TRBV6-2/TRBV6-3,NA,many,TGTGCCATCCTCACGACGGGGGGCGGCACCGGGGAGCTGTTTTTT,CAILTTGGGTGELFF
TRBJ2-1,TRBV9,NA,many,TGTGCCAGCAGCGTAGGTCAAGGGAGCTCCTACAATGAGCAGTTCTTC,CASSVGQGSSYNEQFF
TRBJ2-1,TRBV12-3/TRBV12-4,NA,few,TGTGCCAGCAGTTTCGGGGGCCGGAACCAACAGTTCTTC,CASSFGGRNQQFF
TRBJ1-1,TRBV13,NA,NA,TGTGCCAGCAGCTTCGCCGTCTTGAACACTGAAGCTTTCTTT,CASSFAVLNTEAFF
TRBJ2-1,TRBV4-3,NA,many,TGCGCCAGCAGCCTTACCGGGACCCCCTTGAATGAGCAGTTCTTC,CASSLTGTPLNEQFF
TRBJ2-7,TRBV4-2,TRBD1,many,TGTGCCAGCAGCCAAGAGGACAGGGGCTCCTACGAGCAGTACTTC,CASSQEDRGSYEQYF
TRBJ1-4,TRBV10-3,NA,NA,TGTGCCATCAGTGAGTCGAGTTCGGGGTTTGGGGAAAAACTGTTTTTT,CAISESSSGFGEKLFF
TRBJ1-1,TRBV7-2,NA,many,TGTGCCAGCAGCGGGGGACTCCTGAACACTGAAGCTTTCTTT,CASSGGLLNTEAFF
TRBJ2-7,TRBV28,NA,many,TGTGCCAGCAGCTCTGGACAGCTCGAGCAGTACTTC,CASSSGQLEQYF
TRBJ1-1,TRBV12-3/TRBV12-4,NA,few,TGTGCCAGCAGTCGAGGGAACGCGAACACTGAAGCTTTCTTT,CASSRGNANTEAFF
TRBJ1-2,TRBV10-3,NA,few,TGTGCCATCAGTCCGAACCGTGATGGCTACACCTTC,CAISPNRDGYTF
TRBJ1-4,TRBV6-5,NA,many,TGTGCCAGCAGGCCCGGCCGACGTAATGAAAAACTGTTTTTT,CASRPGRRNEKLFF
TRBJ1-1,TRBV12-5,NA,many,TGTGCCTCACTGATGAACACTGAAGCTTTCTTT,CASLMNTEAFF
TRBJ1-5,TRBV20-1,NA,NA,TGCAGTGCTAGGACCTCAGATCAGGTCAATCAGCCCCAGCATTTT,CSARTSDQVNQPQHF
TRBJ2-1,TRBV6-5,TRBD2,many,TGTGCCAGCACCCTTGCTAGCGGGGGGGCGGATGAGCAGTTCTTC,CASTLASGGADEQFF
TRBJ1-5,TRBV7-9,TRBD1,many,TGTGCCAGCAGCTCTGTGGCAGGGGGATTCAATCAGCCCCAGCATTTT,CASSSVAGGFNQPQHF
TRBJ1-6,TRBV6-6,TRBD1,NA,TGTGCCAGCAGTTACTCGGACAGGGGTGGTTCACCCCTCCACTTT,CASSYSDRGGSPLHF
TRBJ1-2,TRBV21-1,NA,NA,TGTGCCAGCAGCCTCCCCCACGATGGGGGGCTCCTTTTCTATGGCTACACCTTC,CASSLPHDGGLLFYGYTF
TRBJ2-2,TRBV3-1,NA,many,TGTGCCAGCAGCTTTGGGGGGCTGGACACCGGGGAGCTGTTTTTT,CASSFGGLDTGELFF
TRBJ2-7,TRBV27,NA,NA,TGTGCCAGCAGCCTCGGTAGCCCCCCCTACGAGCAGTACTTC,CASSLGSPPYEQYF
TRBJ2-5,TRBV12-3/TRBV12-4,NA,many,TGTGCCAGCAACACTAGACTGGGCGGGGAGACCCAGTACTTC,CASNTRLGGETQYF
TRBJ1-1,TRBV9,TRBD1,few,TGTGCCAGCAGCACCGGGACAGCCACTGAAGCTTTCTTT,CASSTGTATEAFF
TRBJ2-3,TRBV5-6,NA,few,TGTGCCAGCCGGCAAGCGGGTCCCCGAGCTACGCAGTATTTT,CASRQAGPRATQYF
TRBJ1-5,TRBV29-1,NA,few,TGCAGCGTCTATCTAGATGGGGGGATTGATAGCAATCAGCCCCAGCATTTT,CSVYLDGGIDSNQPQHF
TRBJ1-5,TRBV10-3,NA,NA,TGTGCCATCAGCGGAGCTAGCAATCAGCCCCAGCATTTT,CAISGASNQPQHF
TRBJ2-5,TRBV7-2,TRBD2,NA,TGTGCCAGCAGCCTGCCGGGACTAGCGGGGGGGCCGGAGACCCAGTACTTC,CASSLPGLAGGPETQYF
TRBJ2-1,TRBV5-1,NA,NA,TGCGCCAGCAGCTTTGGGGCCGGGGGAAACTTCTACAATGAGCAGTTCTTC,CASSFGAGGNFYNEQFF
TRBJ2-5,TRBV6-6,NA,NA,TGTGCCAGCACCCTTACAGCGTTCGGGGAGACCCAGTACTTC,CASTLTAFGETQYF